This T cell receptor beta chain comes out of a study of T cell changes during pregnancy in multiple sclerosis. Germline V gene sequence: CDR1 KGHSH, CDR2 LQKENI. V dropped 3 bases and J dropped 6; count of bases not matched to a gene: 7. This CDR3 region has 16 residues. Assay: immunoSEQ multiplex PCR; the TCRdb copy retains only in-frame clones and omits some. Among about 72,000 clones, about 89% were seen once, and the ten largest hold 0.86%. The sequence derives from a female donor with multiple sclerosis, enrolled in a pregnancy study. The chain uses TRBV18 and TRBJ2-7; 14 nucleotides align to TRBD2. This material consisted of peripheral blood, taken in the second trimester of pregnancy. The CDR3 DNA is TGTGCCAGCTCACCCGCGCGGACTAGCGGGGGGACCGAGCAGTACTTC. This codes for CASSPARTSGGTEQYF.